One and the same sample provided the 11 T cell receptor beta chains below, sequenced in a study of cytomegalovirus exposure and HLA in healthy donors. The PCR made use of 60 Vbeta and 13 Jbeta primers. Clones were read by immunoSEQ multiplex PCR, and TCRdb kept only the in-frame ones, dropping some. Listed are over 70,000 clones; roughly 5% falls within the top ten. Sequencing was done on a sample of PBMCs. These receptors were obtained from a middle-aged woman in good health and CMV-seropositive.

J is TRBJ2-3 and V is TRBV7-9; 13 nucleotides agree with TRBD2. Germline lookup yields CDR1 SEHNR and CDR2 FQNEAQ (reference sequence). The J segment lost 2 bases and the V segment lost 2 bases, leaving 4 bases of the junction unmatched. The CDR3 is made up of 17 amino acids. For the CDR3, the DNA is TGTGCCAGCAGCTTAACTAGCGGGAGGGTATACACAGATACGCAGTATTTT. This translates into CASSLTSGRVYTDTQYF.

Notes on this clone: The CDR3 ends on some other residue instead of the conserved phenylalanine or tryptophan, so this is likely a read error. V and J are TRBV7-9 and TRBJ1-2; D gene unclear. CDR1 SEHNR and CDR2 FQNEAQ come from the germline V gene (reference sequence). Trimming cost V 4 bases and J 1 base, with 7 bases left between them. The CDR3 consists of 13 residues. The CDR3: CASSSPDNYGYTC. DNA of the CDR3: TGTGCCAGCAGCTCCCCAGATAACTATGGCTACACCTGC.

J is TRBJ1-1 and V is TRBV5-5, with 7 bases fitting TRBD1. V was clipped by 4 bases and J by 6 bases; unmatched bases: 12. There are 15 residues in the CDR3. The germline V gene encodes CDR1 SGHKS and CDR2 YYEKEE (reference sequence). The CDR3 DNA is TGTGCCAGCAGCCTTCTCACAGGGGAGTATGCTGAAGCTTTCTTT. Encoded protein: CASSLLTGEYAEAFF.

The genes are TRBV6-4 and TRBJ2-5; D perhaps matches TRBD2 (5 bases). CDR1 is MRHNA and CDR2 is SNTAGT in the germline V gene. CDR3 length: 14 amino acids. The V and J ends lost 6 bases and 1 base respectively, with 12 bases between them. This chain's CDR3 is CASRVEGPQETQYF. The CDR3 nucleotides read TGTGCCAGCAGGGTAGAGGGCCCCCAAGAGACCCAGTACTTC.

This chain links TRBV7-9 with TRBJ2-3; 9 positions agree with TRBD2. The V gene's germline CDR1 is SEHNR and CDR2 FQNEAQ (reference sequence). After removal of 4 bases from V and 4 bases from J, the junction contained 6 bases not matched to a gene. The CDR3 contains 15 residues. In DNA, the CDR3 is TGTGCCAGCAGCTCGGCGGGGGGGCCCGCAGATACGCAGTATTTT. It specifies CASSSAGGPADTQYF. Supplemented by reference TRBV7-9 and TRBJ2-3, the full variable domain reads DTGVSQNPRHKITKRGQNVTFRCDPISEHNRLYWYRQTLGQGPEFLTYFQNEAQLEKSRLLSDRFSAERPKGSFSTLEIQRTEQGDSAMYLCASSSAGGPADTQYFGPGTRLTVL.

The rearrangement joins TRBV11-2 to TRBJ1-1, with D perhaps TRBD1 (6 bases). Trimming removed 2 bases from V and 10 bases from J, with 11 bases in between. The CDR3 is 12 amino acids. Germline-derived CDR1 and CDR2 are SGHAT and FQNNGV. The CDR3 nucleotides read TGTGCCAGCAGCTTAACAGGGAGAGGAGCTTTCTTT. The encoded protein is CASSLTGRGAFF.

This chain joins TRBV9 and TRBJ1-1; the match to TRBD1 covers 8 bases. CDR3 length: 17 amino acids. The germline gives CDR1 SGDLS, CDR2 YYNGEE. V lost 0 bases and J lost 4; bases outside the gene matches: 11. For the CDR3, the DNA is TGTGCCAGCAGCGTAGGCTACCTCAGGGGGCGAGTCACTGAAGCTTTCTTT. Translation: CASSVGYLRGRVTEAFF.

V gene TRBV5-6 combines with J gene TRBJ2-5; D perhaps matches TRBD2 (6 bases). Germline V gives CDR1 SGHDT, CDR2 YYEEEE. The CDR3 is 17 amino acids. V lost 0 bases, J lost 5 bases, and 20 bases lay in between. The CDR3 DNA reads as TGTGCCAGCAGCTTGGCCGGGGCGGGAACGATAGTTGAGACCCAGTACTTC. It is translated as CASSLAGAGTIVETQYF.

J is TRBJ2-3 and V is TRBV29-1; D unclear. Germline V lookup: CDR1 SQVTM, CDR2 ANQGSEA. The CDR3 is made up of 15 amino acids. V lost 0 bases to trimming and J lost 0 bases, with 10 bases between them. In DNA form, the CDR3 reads TGCAGCGTTGAAGATGCGTTTGCTAGCACAGATACGCAGTATTTT. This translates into CSVEDAFASTDTQYF.

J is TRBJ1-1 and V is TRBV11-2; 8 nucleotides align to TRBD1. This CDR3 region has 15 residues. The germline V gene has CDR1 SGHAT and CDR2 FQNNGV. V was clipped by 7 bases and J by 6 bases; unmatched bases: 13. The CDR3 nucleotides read TGTGCCAGCACCCACCGGCGGACAGGGAGCGCTGAAGCTTTCTTT. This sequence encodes CASTHRRTGSAEAFF.

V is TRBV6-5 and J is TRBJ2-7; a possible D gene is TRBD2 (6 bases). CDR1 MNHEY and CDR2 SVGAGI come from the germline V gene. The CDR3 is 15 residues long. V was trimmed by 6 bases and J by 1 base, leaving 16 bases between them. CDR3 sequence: CASRRKAGRSYEQYF. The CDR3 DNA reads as TGTGCCAGCAGACGGAAAGCGGGCCGATCCTACGAGCAGTACTTC.